This TCR beta chain is drawn from a study of persistence of HIV-infected CD4 T cells. Comments on this clone: The antigen is not known.

V shed 7 bases, J shed 0 bases, and the junction held 9 bases outside the gene matches. In germline, CDR1 is SQVTM, CDR2 ANQGSEA. CDR3 length: 15 amino acids. This was the immunoSEQ version 4 assay in survey mode. Clones were sequenced by immunoSEQ multiplex PCR, and TCRdb holds only the in-frame ones, with some missing. The top ten clones hold almost 7% of a sample with about 20,000 clones, 75% to 85% of them seen once. Lysates of CMV-infected fibroblasts at about 10 ug/mL stimulated these cells. Responding CD4+ T cells were sorted by upregulation of both CD40 ligand and CD69. Donors were HIV-1-infected adults who began suppressive ART during chronic infection. Donors had undetectable plasma HIV-1 RNA, under 50 copies/mL, for 4+ years. General study points: Proviral oligoclonality tracked with TCR oligoclonality within the same sorted cells.

The TCR was taken from an adult man with HIV who was CMV-seropositive. The V call is TRBV29-1, the J call TRBJ2-3; 8 positions match TRBD1. The sequencing here drew on CD4+ T cells sorted from PBMCs after approximately 19-hour stimulation, taken from a patient who received antiretroviral therapy. This CDR3 is CSAGQGSVSTDTQYF. CDR3 nucleotide sequence: TGCAGCGCCGGACAGGGATCTGTTAGCACAGATACGCAGTATTTT.